The 10 T cell receptor beta chains below come from one sample, sequenced in a study of beta chain features in type 1 diabetes. Expressed TCRB transcripts were sequenced because the entire RNA isolate underwent reverse transcription. Sequencing used immunoSEQ multiplex PCR; TCRdb keeps in-frame clones, though not all of them. In the table there are about 220,000 clones, roughly a tenth of which are singletons. The sample was central memory CD4+ T cells from blood. These receptors originate from a man between 18 and 29 years old in good health.

V usage is TRBV27 and J usage is TRBJ1-2; D uncertain. The CDR3 covers 13 residues. V was clipped by 6 bases and J by 8 bases, with 16 bases between them. Looked up from germline, CDR1 is MNHEY and CDR2 is SMNVEV (reference sequence). The CDR3 bases are TGTGCCAGCAGCCCCTCCGAGGGTGGCGGCTACACCTTC. Translation: CASSPSEGGGYTF.

This clone was seen at least ten times. The V gene is TRBV12-5, the J gene TRBJ2-3, with D perhaps TRBD1 or TRBD2 (5 bases each). The V gene lost 4 bases and the J gene lost 4 bases, with 18 bases spanning the gap. The CDR3 totals 16 residues. CDR1 LGHNT and CDR2 FRNRAP come from the germline V gene. Written as DNA, the CDR3 is TGTGCTAGTGGTTCGGGGACCTGGAGAGCGGCAGATACGCAGTATTTT. This gives the protein CASGSGTWRAADTQYF.

The chain recombines TRBV7-9 with TRBJ2-1; D could derive from TRBD1 or TRBD2 (7 bases each). Germline V CDR1 and CDR2: SEHNR, FQNEAQ (reference sequence). V lost 5 bases and J 2 bases, leaving 22 bases between the germline ends. The CDR3 is 18 amino acids. The CDR3 here is CASSLQGVREIAYNEQFF. The CDR3, as DNA: TGTGCCAGCAGCCTCCAGGGGGTGCGGGAGATCGCCTACAATGAGCAGTTCTTC.

This clone showed up just a few times. The gene calls are TRBV30 and TRBJ1-1; 9 bases are shared with TRBD1. J gave up 5 bases and V 3 bases, and 4 bases lay outside the gene matches. This CDR3 is built from 13 residues. Germline V CDR1 and CDR2: GTSNPN, SVGIG (reference sequence). Here the CDR3 DNA reads TGTGCCTGGAGGCCCGACAGGGGGACTGAAGCTTTCTTT. This translates into CAWRPDRGTEAFF. The entire variable domain, with the rest obtained from reference TRBV30 and TRBJ1-1, is as follows: SQTIHQWPATLVQPVGSPLSLECTVEGTSNPNLYWYRQAAGRGLQLLFYSVGIGQISSEVPQNLSASRPQDRQFILSSKKLLLSDSGFYLCAWRPDRGTEAFFGQGTRLTVV.

This clone was found a few times. The chain's CDR3 is CASSPRVLYNEQFF. In DNA form, the CDR3 reads TGTGCCAGCAGCCCCAGGGTATTATACAATGAGCAGTTCTTC. This chain connects TRBV11-2 to TRBJ2-1, with a tentative D call TRBD1 (5 bases). CDR3 size: 14 residues. Germline CDR1 reads SGHAT; CDR2 reads FQNNGV. Trimming shortened V by 5 bases and J by 4 bases, and 12 bases separated the two germline ends.

V usage is TRBV19 and J usage is TRBJ2-7, with TRBD2 matching 13 bases. V trimming: 0 bases; J trimming: 7 bases; junction bases outside the gene matches: 6. CDR1 and CDR2 from the germline V gene are LNHDA and SQIVND (reference sequence). The CDR3 runs 16 residues. CDR3 residues: CASSIDRRTSGSEQYF. CDR3 bases: TGTGCCAGTAGTATAGATCGGAGGACTAGCGGGAGTGAGCAGTACTTC.

As to this clone: A far larger clone is only one base removed, so a read error is likely. The rearrangement joins TRBV7-7 to TRBJ2-7, with D perhaps matching TRBD1 or TRBD2 (5 bases each). This CDR3 is built from 12 residues. Trimming shortened V by 5 bases and J by 3 bases, and 8 bases separated the two germline ends. Germline V CDR1 and CDR2: SSHAT, FNYEAQ (reference sequence). The CDR3 nucleotides are TGTGCCAGCAGCCGGGACGGCTACGAGCAGTACTTC. This translates into CASSRDGYEQYF.

The rearrangement links TRBV29-1 to TRBJ2-2; unclear D gene. V was trimmed by 7 bases and J by 1 base, leaving 10 bases between them. The CDR3 runs to 13 residues. Germline CDR1 SQVTM, CDR2 ANQGSEA. The CDR3 bases are TGCAGCGCTTGCATCAGGAACACCGGGGAGCTGTTTTTT. Residues: CSACIRNTGELFF.

This clone turned up a few times. The CDR3 DNA follows: TGTGCCAGCAGCCCTACAGCGGGGCAAGAGACCCAGTACTTC. Its protein is CASSPTAGQETQYF. The chain uses TRBV11-3 and TRBJ2-5, with 7 bases lining up with TRBD2. Trimming removed 5 bases from V and 2 bases from J; junction bases left unmatched: 5. CDR1 and CDR2 (germline): SGHNT, YENEEA. This CDR3 is built from 14 residues.

This chain joins TRBV7-2 and TRBJ1-1, with D unresolved. V was shortened by 2 bases and J by 4 bases, with 8 bases between the two germline ends. Germline CDR1 reads SGHTA; CDR2 reads FQGNSA. The CDR3 length is 13 residues. As DNA, the CDR3 is TGTGCCAGCAGCTTATCCCTTTCCACTGAAGCTTTCTTT. It codes for CASSLSLSTEAFF. The variable domain in full, with the rest retrieved from reference TRBV7-2 and TRBJ1-1, is GAGVSQSPSNKVTEKGKDVELRCDPISGHTALYWYRQSLGQGLEFLIYFQGNSAPDKSGLPSDRFSAERTGGSVSTLTIQRTQQEDSAVYLCASSLSLSTEAFFGQGTRLTVV.